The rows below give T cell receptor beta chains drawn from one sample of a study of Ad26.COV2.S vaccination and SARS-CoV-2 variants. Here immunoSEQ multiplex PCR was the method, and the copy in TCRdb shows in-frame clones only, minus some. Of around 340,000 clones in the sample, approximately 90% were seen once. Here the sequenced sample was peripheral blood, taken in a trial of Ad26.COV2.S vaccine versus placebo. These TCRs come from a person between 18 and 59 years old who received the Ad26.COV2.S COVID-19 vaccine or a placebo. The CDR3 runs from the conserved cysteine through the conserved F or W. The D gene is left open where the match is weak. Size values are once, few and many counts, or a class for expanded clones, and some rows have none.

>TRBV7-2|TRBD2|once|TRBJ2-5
CASSLGLAGVRETQYF
TGTGCCAGCAGCTTAGGGCTAGCGGGAGTGCGAGAGACCCAGTACTTC
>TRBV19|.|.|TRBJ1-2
CASRQGDYGYTF
TGTGCCAGTAGACAGGGTGACTATGGCTACACCTTC
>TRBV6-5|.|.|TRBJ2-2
CASSRRGGGELFF
TGTGCCAGCAGTCGCCGGGGCGGCGGGGAGCTGTTTTTT
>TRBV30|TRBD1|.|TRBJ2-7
CAWSLGQGAYEQYF
TGTGCCTGGAGTTTGGGACAGGGGGCCTACGAGCAGTACTTC
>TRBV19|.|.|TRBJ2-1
CASSARLGYNEQFF
TGTGCCAGTAGTGCGAGACTGGGTTACAATGAGCAGTTCTTC
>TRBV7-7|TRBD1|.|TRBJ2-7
CASSLGGTGSYEQYF
TGTGCCAGCAGCTTAGGGGGGACAGGATCCTACGAGCAGTACTTC
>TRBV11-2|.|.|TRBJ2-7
CASSLSKAESQYF
TGTGCCAGCAGCTTATCCAAGGCTGAGAGTCAGTACTTC
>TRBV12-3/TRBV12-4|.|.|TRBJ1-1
CASGMSAFF
TGTGCCTCGGGTATGTCAGCTTTCTTT
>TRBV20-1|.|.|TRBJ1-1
CSASRSNTEAFF
TGCAGTGCTAGTCGTTCGAACACTGAAGCTTTCTTT
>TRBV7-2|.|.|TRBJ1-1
CASSTRADTEAFF
TGTGCCAGCAGCACAAGGGCGGACACTGAAGCTTTCTTT
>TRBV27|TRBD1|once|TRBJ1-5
CASSLQGGNQPQHF
TGTGCCAGCAGTCTACAGGGGGGCAATCAGCCCCAGCATTTT
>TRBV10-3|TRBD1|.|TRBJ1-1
CAISEGQGSGTEAFF
TGTGCCATCAGCGAGGGACAGGGTTCGGGAACTGAAGCTTTCTTT
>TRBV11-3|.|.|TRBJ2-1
CASSQMGLRNEQFF
TGTGCCAGCAGCCAAATGGGCCTCAGAAATGAGCAGTTCTTC
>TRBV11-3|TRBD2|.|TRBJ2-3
CASSKTGGRQYF
TGTGCCAGCAGCAAAACGGGGGGGAGGCAGTATTTT
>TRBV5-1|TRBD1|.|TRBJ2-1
CASSPTGVRSNEQFF
TGCGCCAGCAGCCCCACAGGGGTTCGGAGTAATGAGCAGTTCTTC
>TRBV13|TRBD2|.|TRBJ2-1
CASSLGYGGDSYNEQFF
TGTGCCAGCAGCTTAGGGTACGGGGGGGACTCCTACAATGAGCAGTTCTTC
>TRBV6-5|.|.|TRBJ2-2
CASSRDLEGGELFF
TGTGCCAGCAGCCGGGACCTTGAAGGCGGGGAGCTGTTTTTT
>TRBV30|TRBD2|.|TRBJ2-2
CAWSVVAGGRLFF
TGTGCCTGGAGTGTAGTTGCGGGGGGAAGACTGTTTTTT
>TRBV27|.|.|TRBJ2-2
CASSLSAGNTGELFF
TGTGCCAGCAGTTTATCTGCGGGAAACACCGGGGAGCTGTTTTTT
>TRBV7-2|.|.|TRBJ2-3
CASSLAGIAQYAQYF
TGTGCCAGCAGCTTAGCGGGGATAGCTCAATACGCGCAGTATTTT
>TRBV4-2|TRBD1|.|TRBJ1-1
CASSQDRVNTEAFF
TGTGCCAGCAGCCAGGACAGGGTAAACACTGAAGCTTTCTTT
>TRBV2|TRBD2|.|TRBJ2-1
CASGGTSDQSSYNEQFF
TGTGCCAGCGGGGGGACTAGCGACCAGAGCTCCTACAATGAGCAGTTCTTC
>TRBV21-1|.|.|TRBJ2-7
CASSKQGGRSYEQYF
TGTGCCAGCAGCAAACAGGGAGGAAGGTCCTACGAGCAGTACTTC
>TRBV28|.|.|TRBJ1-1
CASGDKRYTEAFF
TGTGCCAGCGGGGACAAGAGGTACACTGAAGCTTTCTTT
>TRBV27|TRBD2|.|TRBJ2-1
CASSTSGAYNEQFF
TGTGCCAGCAGTACTAGCGGGGCCTACAATGAGCAGTTCTTC
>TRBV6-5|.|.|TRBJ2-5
CASGAVSQETQYF
TGTGCCAGCGGGGCAGTATCTCAAGAGACCCAGTACTTC
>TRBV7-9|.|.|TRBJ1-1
CASSSDTNTEAFF
TGTGCCAGCAGCTCGGACACGAACACTGAAGCTTTCTTT
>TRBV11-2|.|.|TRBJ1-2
CASSLIGSPDGYTF
TGTGCCAGCAGCTTAATAGGGTCGCCCGATGGCTACACCTTC
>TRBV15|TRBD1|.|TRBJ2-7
CATSRIWTDRSYEQYF
TGTGCCACCAGCCGGATCTGGACGGACAGGTCCTACGAGCAGTACTTC
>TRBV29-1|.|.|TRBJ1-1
CSVEGDTEAFF
TGCAGCGTTGAAGGAGACACTGAAGCTTTCTTT
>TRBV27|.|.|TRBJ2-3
CASSFRGLVGDTQYF
TGTGCCAGCAGTTTCAGAGGGCTGGTGGGAGATACGCAGTATTTT
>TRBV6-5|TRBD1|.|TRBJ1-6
CASRQPTGTGSPLHF
TGTGCCAGCAGGCAACCGACAGGGACTGGATCACCCCTCCACTTT
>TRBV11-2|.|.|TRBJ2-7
CASSLDPLGASYEQYF
TGTGCCAGCAGCTTAGATCCTTTGGGGGCCTCCTACGAGCAGTACTTC
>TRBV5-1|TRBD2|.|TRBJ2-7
CASSLRLAGEVFAEQYF
TGCGCCAGCAGCTTGCGACTAGCGGGAGAAGTATTCGCCGAGCAGTACTTC
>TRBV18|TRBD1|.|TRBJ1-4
CASSPLDRGTNEKLFF
TGTGCCAGCTCACCCCTCGACAGGGGAACTAATGAAAAACTGTTTTTT
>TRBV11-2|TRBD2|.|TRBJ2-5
CASSVGTSGYQETQYF
TGTGCCAGCAGCGTAGGGACTAGCGGGTACCAAGAGACCCAGTACTTC
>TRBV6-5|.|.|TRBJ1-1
CASSYARVGTEAFF
TGTGCCAGCAGTTATGCCAGGGTGGGCACTGAAGCTTTCTTT
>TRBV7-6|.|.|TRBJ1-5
CASSLDKGGNQPQHF
TGTGCCAGCAGCTTGGACAAGGGTGGCAATCAGCCCCAGCATTTT
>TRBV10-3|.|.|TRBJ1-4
CAISSATATNEKLFF
TGTGCCATCAGTTCGGCGACGGCAACTAATGAAAAACTGTTTTTT
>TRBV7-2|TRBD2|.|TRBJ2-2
CASSQRLAGPGELFF
TGTGCCAGCAGCCAACGACTAGCAGGGCCCGGGGAGCTGTTTTTT
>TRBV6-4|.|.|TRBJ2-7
CASSEGGFPYEQYF
TGTGCCAGCAGTGAAGGGGGTTTTCCCTACGAGCAGTACTTC
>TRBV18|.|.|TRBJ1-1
CASSPPGTSNTEAFF
TGTGCCAGCTCACCACCCGGGACATCGAACACTGAAGCTTTCTTT
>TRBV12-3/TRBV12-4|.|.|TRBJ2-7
CASSLRRMYF
TGTGCCAGCAGCCTAAGGAGAATGTACTTC
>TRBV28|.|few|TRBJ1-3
CASRTLWDSGNTIYF
TGTGCCAGCAGGACCCTTTGGGACTCTGGAAACACCATATATTTT
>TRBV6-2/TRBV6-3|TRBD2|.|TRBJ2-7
CASSYRGRGSSSGRAYEQYF
TGTGCCAGCAGTTACCGCGGGCGGGGTTCATCGAGCGGGAGGGCGTACGAGCAGTACTTC
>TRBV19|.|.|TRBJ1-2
CASSIDLITLTYGYTF
TGTGCCAGTAGTATAGATCTAATCACCTTAACCTATGGCTACACCTTC
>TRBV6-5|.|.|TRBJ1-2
CASSRDSVSNYGYTF
TGTGCCAGCAGTCGTGACAGCGTCTCTAACTATGGCTACACCTTC
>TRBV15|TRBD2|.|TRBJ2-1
CATSSTSGGYNEQFF
TGTGCCACCAGTTCCACTAGCGGGGGTTACAATGAGCAGTTCTTC
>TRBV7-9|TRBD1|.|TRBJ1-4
CASSLNGQVSNEKLFF
TGTGCCAGCAGCTTAAATGGACAGGTCTCTAATGAAAAACTGTTTTTT
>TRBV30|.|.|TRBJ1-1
CAWTETEAFF
TGTGCCTGGACCGAAACTGAAGCTTTCTTT
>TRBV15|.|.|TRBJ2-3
CATSSGILVAVRTDTQYF
TGTGCCACCAGCAGTGGGATCCTAGTGGCGGTTCGCACAGATACGCAGTATTTT
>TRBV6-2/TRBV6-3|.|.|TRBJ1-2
CASSWFQGGEGYTF
TGTGCCAGCAGTTGGTTTCAGGGAGGTGAAGGCTACACCTTC
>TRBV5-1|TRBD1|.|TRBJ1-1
CASSWTGMNTEAFF
TGCGCCAGCAGCTGGACAGGGATGAACACTGAAGCTTTCTTT
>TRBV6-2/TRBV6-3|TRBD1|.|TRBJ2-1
CASSTGTGGEFF
TGTGCCAGCAGCACCGGGACAGGGGGCGAGTTCTTC